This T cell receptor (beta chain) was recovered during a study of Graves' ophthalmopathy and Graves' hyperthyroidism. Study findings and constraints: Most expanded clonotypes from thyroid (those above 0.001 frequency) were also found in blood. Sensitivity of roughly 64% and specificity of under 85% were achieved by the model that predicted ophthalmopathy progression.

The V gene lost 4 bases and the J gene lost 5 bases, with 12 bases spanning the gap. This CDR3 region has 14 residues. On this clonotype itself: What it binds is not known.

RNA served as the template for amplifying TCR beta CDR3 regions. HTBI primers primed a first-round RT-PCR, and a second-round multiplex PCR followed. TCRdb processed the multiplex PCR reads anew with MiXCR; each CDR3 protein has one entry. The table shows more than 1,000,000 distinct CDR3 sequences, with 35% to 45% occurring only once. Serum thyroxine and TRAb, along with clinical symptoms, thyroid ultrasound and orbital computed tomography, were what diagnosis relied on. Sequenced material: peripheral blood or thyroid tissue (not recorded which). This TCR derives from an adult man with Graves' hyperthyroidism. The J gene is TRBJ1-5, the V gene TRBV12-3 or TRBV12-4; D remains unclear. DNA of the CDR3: TGTGCCAGCAGTTACACCACCTCCGATCAGCCCCAGCATTTT. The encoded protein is CASSYTTSDQPQHF.